The 32 T cell receptor beta chains reported below all come from one sample, sequenced in a study of identical twins. One entry per CDR3 protein results from TCRdb running MiXCR on the 5' RACE reads. The sample contains about 550,000 distinct CDR3 sequences, around 24% of which appear only once. These same records also appear under a second study, on yellow fever vaccine responses in identical twins.

The specimen was CD4+ T cells sorted from blood. The receptors here all came from a woman aged 18-29 years in good health.

This rearrangement joins TRBV7-9 to TRBJ2-5; 9 nucleotides align to TRBD2. The CDR3 spans 17 residues. Germline V gene data show CDR1 as SEHNR and CDR2 as FQNEAQ (reference sequence). Losses at the gene ends were 4 bases for V and 0 bases for J; bases not matched to a gene: 9. CDR3 residues: CASSYPRERGDQETQYF. The CDR3 DNA reads TGTGCCAGCAGCTATCCTCGGGAGCGGGGGGACCAAGAGACCCAGTACTTC.

This clonotype came up a few times. V gene TRBV25-1 combines with J gene TRBJ2-2, with D possibly matching TRBD1 (6 bases). This CDR3 spans 15 amino acids. Germline CDR1 is MGHDK and CDR2 is SYGVNS. Trimming left V 8 bases short and J 4 bases short, with 17 bases between. In DNA, the CDR3 is TGTGCCAGCGCCCCGGGACAAAAAAGCACCGGGGAGCTGTTTTTT. Amino acid sequence: CASAPGQKSTGELFF.

This clonotype was found a few times. The chain has TRBV11-2 and TRBJ2-2, with D perhaps matching TRBD1 (6 bases). In germline, CDR1 is SGHAT, CDR2 FQNNGV. V was pared by 5 bases and J by 6 bases, with 16 bases between. This CDR3 is built from 15 residues. As DNA, the CDR3 is TGTGCCAGCAGCCAGGACAGTTTTTCTGCCGGGGAGCTGTTTTTT. Protein product: CASSQDSFSAGELFF.

This clonotype was counted between two and nine times. The rearrangement uses TRBV12-3 or TRBV12-4 and TRBJ2-5; TRBD1 agrees at 9 bases. V lost 6 bases and J lost 0; bases outside the gene matches: 5. CDR3 size: 15 residues. The CDR3 reads CASSQTGGNQETQYF. The CDR3 DNA reads as TGTGCCAGCAGCCAAACAGGGGGCAACCAAGAGACCCAGTACTTC.

The CDR3: CASSLGWRDSPLHF. CDR3 in DNA: TGTGCCAGCAGCCTGGGGTGGCGGGATTCACCCCTCCACTTT. The V and J genes are TRBV11-2 and TRBJ1-6; no firm D call. With 5 bases removed from V and 8 bases from J, the gap between germline ends came to 13 bases. The germline V gene encodes CDR1 SGHAT and CDR2 FQNNGV. The CDR3 contains 14 residues.

Remarks on this clonotype: A junction boundary mismatches the germline segment, possibly from a read error. This chain uses TRBV5-6 with TRBJ2-2; possibly TRBD2 for D (7 bases). The CDR3 has 15 residues. Germline V gene sequence: CDR1 SGHDT, CDR2 YYEEEE. The DNA of the CDR3 is TGTGCCAGCAGCATCGGACAGCGGGGTACCGGGGGGCTGTTTTTT. Translated, it gives CASSIGQRGTGGLFF.

The DNA of the CDR3 is TGTGCCAGCAGCCACGAGTCCTACGAGCAGTACTTC. This encodes CASSHESYEQYF. The gene calls are TRBV2 and TRBJ2-7; D is unclear. V was trimmed by 6 bases and J by 1 base, leaving 7 bases between them. Germline loops: CDR1 SNHLY, CDR2 FYNNEI. This CDR3 spans 12 amino acids.

This clonotype was seen only a few times. This chain links TRBV24-1 with TRBJ1-5; D remains unclear. The V end was cut by 4 bases, the J end by 4 bases, with 10 bases between. The germline V gene encodes CDR1 KGHDR and CDR2 SFDVKD. The CDR3 runs to 14 residues. The CDR3 reads CATSEGGTNQPQHF. CDR3 DNA: TGTGCCACCAGTGAAGGTGGAACAAATCAGCCCCAGCATTTT.

The CDR3 here is CASSAGRRSYEQYV. CDR3 coding DNA: TGTGCCAGCAGTGCGGGACGACGCTCCTACGAGCAGTACGTC. The chain links TRBV2 to TRBJ2-7, with D perhaps assigned TRBD1 or TRBD2 (5 bases each). The germline CDR1 and CDR2 sequences are SNHLY and FYNNEI. The CDR3 sequence is 14 residues long. Trimming stripped 4 bases from V and 0 bases from J, with 10 bases between.

This clonotype was seen a single time. The genes are TRBV6-1 and TRBJ2-1; maybe TRBD2 (5 bases). V was cut by 8 bases and J by 5 bases, with 16 bases left in between. CDR1 MNHNS and CDR2 SASEGT come from the germline V gene. The CDR3 length is 14 residues. Here the CDR3 reads CASRRVRSHNEQFF. CDR3 coding DNA: TGTGCCAGCCGGCGGGTACGATCCCACAATGAGCAGTTCTTC.

This clonotype came up a few times. The chain combines TRBV29-1 with TRBJ2-3; D is ambiguous. Germline V lookup: CDR1 SQVTM, CDR2 ANQGSEA. The CDR3 length is 12 residues. V lost 4 bases and J lost 4, with 9 bases in between. Written as DNA, the CDR3 is TGCAGCGTTGGAGCGTTGGCAGATACGCAGTATTTT. This gives the protein CSVGALADTQYF.

This clonotype was seen a few times. This chain links TRBV5-1 with TRBJ2-3; 9 bases fit TRBD2. The CDR3 is 15 amino acids. Per the germline V gene, CDR1 is SGHRS and CDR2 is YFSETQ. V shed 4 bases, J shed 4 bases, and the junction held 7 bases outside the gene matches. This CDR3 reads CASSMAGGPSDTQYF. Here the CDR3 DNA reads TGCGCCAGCAGCATGGCGGGAGGGCCCTCAGATACGCAGTATTTT.

The chain is built from TRBV6-1 and TRBJ2-1; 11 bases are shared with TRBD2. J gave up 2 bases and V 8 bases, and 5 bases lay outside the gene matches. Germline V gene sequence: CDR1 MNHNS, CDR2 SASEGT. The length of the CDR3 is 15 residues. In DNA, the CDR3 is TGTGCCAGCGTCAGACTAGCGGGAACCTACAATGAGCAGTTCTTC. This gives the protein CASVRLAGTYNEQFF.

This clonotype has just a few counts. The gene calls are TRBV6-5 and TRBJ2-5; 15 bases match TRBD2. Germline V CDR1 and CDR2: MNHEY, SVGAGI. Trimming took 2 bases from V and 12 from J; bases not matched to a gene: 13. The CDR3 covers 17 residues. In DNA, the CDR3 is TGTGCCAGCAGTTACACGGGACTAGCGGGGGGCCAGGGGGGAAAGTACTTC. Translating gives CASSYTGLAGGQGGKYF.

This clonotype was counted a few times. The genes are TRBV20-1 and TRBJ2-5; TRBD1 might be the D (7 bases). Germline lookup yields CDR1 DFQATT and CDR2 SNEGSKA (reference sequence). The CDR3 has 15 residues. Trimming took off 0 bases at V and 4 bases at J, with 15 bases between the two ends. This CDR3 reads CSARDPGQGGETQYF. Written as DNA, the CDR3 is TGCAGTGCTAGAGATCCAGGTCAGGGGGGAGAGACCCAGTACTTC.

This clonotype has more than one count but fewer than ten. The V gene is TRBV6-5, the J gene TRBJ2-2, with D tentatively TRBD1 or TRBD2 (5 bases each). CDR3 length: 14 residues. The V end was cut by 4 bases, the J end by 5 bases, with 11 bases between. Germline V gene sequence: CDR1 MNHEY, CDR2 SVGAGI. CDR3 nucleotides: TGTGCCAGCAGTTCCCTTGGGGGTACCGGGGAGCTGTTTTTT. It specifies CASSSLGGTGELFF.

The chain links TRBV19 to TRBJ1-3; maybe TRBD1 (6 bases). The CDR3 contains 14 residues. Germline CDR1 is LNHDA and CDR2 is SQIVND (reference sequence). The V and J ends lost 2 bases and 2 bases respectively, with 7 bases between them. The CDR3 coding sequence is TGTGCCAGTAGTATAAAGGGGGCTGGAAACACCATATATTTT. Translation: CASSIKGAGNTIYF.

V and J are TRBV5-1 and TRBJ2-1; 10 bases agree with TRBD2. CDR3 length: 15 amino acids. J gave up 10 bases and V 4 bases, and 11 bases lay outside the gene matches. Germline V gives CDR1 SGHRS, CDR2 YFSETQ. The CDR3 protein is CASSTNLAGEGEQFF. As DNA, the CDR3 is TGCGCCAGCAGCACGAATCTAGCGGGAGAGGGAGAGCAGTTCTTC. Supplemented by reference TRBV5-1 and TRBJ2-1, the full variable domain reads KAGVTQTPRYLIKTRGQQVTLSCSPISGHRSVSWYQQTPGQGLQFLFEYFSETQRNKGNFPGRFSGRQFSNSRSEMNVSTLELGDSALYLCASSTNLAGEGEQFFGPGTRLTVL.

This clonotype has just a few counts. The chain joins TRBV11-2 to TRBJ1-2; D ambiguous. The V and J ends lost 1 base and 8 bases respectively, with 20 bases between them. The CDR3 sequence is 16 residues long. Germline V gene data show CDR1 as SGHAT and CDR2 as FQNNGV. The CDR3 loop is CASSLGRGGLNDGYTF. CDR3 nucleotide sequence: TGTGCCAGCAGCTTAGGAAGAGGAGGTCTAAATGACGGCTACACCTTC.

This clonotype has a handful of counts. The chain has TRBV12-3 or TRBV12-4 and TRBJ2-1; D is undetermined. The V end was cut by 5 bases, the J end by 0 bases, with 11 bases between. The length of the CDR3 is 15 residues. The CDR3 bases are TGTGCCAGCAGTAAGAGCTCGGTCTCCTACAATGAGCAGTTCTTC. It specifies CASSKSSVSYNEQFF.

CDR3 sequence: CASSTEMTDTQYF. CDR3 bases: TGCGCCAGCAGCACTGAAATGACAGATACGCAGTATTTT. The rearrangement uses TRBV5-1 and TRBJ2-3; D ambiguous. The CDR3 runs 13 residues. Looked up from germline, CDR1 is SGHRS and CDR2 is YFSETQ. Trimming pared 4 bases from V and 3 bases from J, leaving 9 bases between.

This chain links TRBV6-4 with TRBJ2-1; TRBD1 matches at 11 bases. V gave up 5 bases and J gave up 6 bases; unmatched junction bases: 6. Looked up from germline, CDR1 is MRHNA and CDR2 is SNTAGT. This CDR3 is built from 15 residues. CDR3 sequence: CASSIGQGAGNEQFF. DNA for the CDR3: TGTGCCAGCAGTATCGGACAGGGGGCAGGCAATGAGCAGTTCTTC.

The rearrangement links TRBV20-1 to TRBJ1-1; TRBD1 matches at 7 bases. The germline gives CDR1 DFQATT, CDR2 SNEGSKA (reference sequence). The CDR3 totals 15 residues. J lost 1 base, V lost 5 bases, and 10 bases had no gene match. CDR3 nucleotides: TGCAGTGCTCGCCCCACGGGACAGAGGAACACTGAAGCTTTCTTT. The encoded protein is CSARPTGQRNTEAFF.

In its sample, this clonotype was seen a few times. For the CDR3, the DNA is TGCGCCAGCAAATTGTCTCCTAGCACAGATACGCAGTATTTT. It translates to CASKLSPSTDTQYF. The chain combines TRBV10-2 with TRBJ2-3, with no clear D. Germline V gives CDR1 WSHSY, CDR2 SAAADI. V gave up 7 bases and J gave up 0 bases, with 11 bases separating them. The CDR3 has 14 residues.

V gene TRBV5-5 combines with J gene TRBJ2-2; D is possibly TRBD2 (6 bases). Germline CDR1 reads SGHKS; CDR2 reads YYEKEE (reference sequence). V lost 5 bases and J lost 0, with 11 bases in between. CDR3 length: 15 amino acids. CDR3 sequence (DNA): TGTGCCAGCAGGACCGGGGGAACGAACACCGGGGAGCTGTTTTTT. This sequence encodes CASRTGGTNTGELFF. Using reference TRBV5-5 and TRBJ2-2 for the parts outside the CDR3, the full variable domain is DAGVTQSPTHLIKTRGQQVTLRCSPISGHKSVSWYQQVLGQGPQFIFQYYEKEERGRGNFPDRFSARQFPNYSSELNVNALLLGDSALYLCASRTGGTNTGELFFGEGSRLTVL.

The chain has TRBV6-2 or TRBV6-3 and TRBJ2-1; 7 bases are shared with TRBD2. CDR3 size: 14 residues. The V gene end was trimmed by 8 bases and the J gene end by 3 bases; junction bases not matched to a gene: 7. Germline-derived CDR1 and CDR2 are MNHEY and SVGEGT. In nucleotides, the CDR3 is TGTGCCAGCTTGTTGCGGGGGAACTACAATGAGCAGTTCTTC. Translated: CASLLRGNYNEQFF.

V usage is TRBV28 and J usage is TRBJ2-1, with D possibly being TRBD1 (6 bases). CDR3 length equals 17 residues. CDR1 MDHEN and CDR2 SYDVKM come from the germline V gene. The ends were cut back, 2 bases at V and 5 bases at J, with 19 bases in the middle. Here the CDR3 reads CASSLIPAGARDNEQFF. The CDR3 DNA sequence: TGTGCCAGCAGTTTAATTCCCGCAGGGGCGAGGGACAATGAGCAGTTCTTC.

This clonotype was observed a few times. V usage is TRBV7-8 and J usage is TRBJ2-2; a possible D gene is TRBD1 (6 bases). CDR1 SGHVS and CDR2 FQNEAQ come from the germline V gene. Trimming removed 0 bases from V and 1 base from J, with 9 bases in between. The CDR3 length is 16 residues. The CDR3 is CASSLAMGQNTGELFF. CDR3 DNA: TGTGCCAGCAGCTTAGCGATGGGACAGAACACCGGGGAGCTGTTTTTT.

This clonotype was detected only a few times. The chain has TRBV16 and TRBJ1-1, with D perhaps TRBD1 (6 bases). Trimming stripped 4 bases from V and 2 bases from J, with 14 bases between. This CDR3 is built from 15 residues. Germline CDR1 is KGHSY and CDR2 is FQNENV. This CDR3 reads CASSPYGGRNTEAFF. Written as DNA, the CDR3 is TGTGCCAGCAGCCCATATGGGGGGCGAAACACTGAAGCTTTCTTT.

The chain recombines TRBV24-1 with TRBJ2-5, with D perhaps TRBD1 (6 bases). Per the germline V gene, CDR1 is KGHDR and CDR2 is SFDVKD. Trimming pared 4 bases from V and 5 bases from J, leaving 16 bases between. CDR3 length: 15 amino acids. This CDR3 reads CATSDPGHPVETQYF. The CDR3 DNA is TGTGCCACCAGTGACCCGGGACACCCTGTGGAGACCCAGTACTTC.

There are a few counts of this clonotype. The chain couples TRBV10-3 to TRBJ2-2; D is possibly TRBD1 (5 bases). CDR1 is ENHRY, CDR2 SYGVKD, per germline. The CDR3 has 15 amino acids. V was cut by 5 bases and J by 4 bases, with 14 bases left in between. CDR3 loop: CAISMLTDATGELFF. CDR3 DNA: TGTGCCATCAGTATGCTGACAGACGCCACCGGGGAGCTGTTTTTT.

J is TRBJ1-6 and V is TRBV12-3 or TRBV12-4; 9 bases map to TRBD1. The CDR3 loop spans 15 amino acids. V shed 6 bases and J 8 bases; nucleotides not matched to a gene: 8. CDR3 residues: CASRLYRGPDSPLHF. The CDR3 nucleotides are TGTGCCAGCAGGCTATACAGGGGGCCGGATTCACCCCTCCACTTT.